This record covers a single TCR beta chain. Its target is not known. Clones were sequenced by immunoSEQ multiplex PCR, and TCRdb holds only the in-frame ones, with some missing. The sample has about 150,000 clones; less than 95% are singletons. The data were taken from a study of T cell responses to AZD1222 COVID-19 vaccine. General observations from the study: Females made up more of the donors, who were largely white British, and clonal diversity may have come out too low.

This CDR3 contains 16 residues. V gave up 5 bases and J gave up 5 bases; unmatched junction bases: 12. CDR1 MDHEN and CDR2 SYDVKM come from the germline V gene. This receptor was identified in an adult who received the AZD1222 COVID-19 vaccine. The genes are TRBV28 and TRBJ1-5, with 7 bases fitting TRBD1. The source material was peripheral blood, sampled 28 days after the second AZD1222 dose. CDR3 bases: TGTGCCAGCAGTGGCCTAGGGACAGCTCTAGATCAGCCCCAGCATTTT. This codes for CASSGLGTALDQPQHF.